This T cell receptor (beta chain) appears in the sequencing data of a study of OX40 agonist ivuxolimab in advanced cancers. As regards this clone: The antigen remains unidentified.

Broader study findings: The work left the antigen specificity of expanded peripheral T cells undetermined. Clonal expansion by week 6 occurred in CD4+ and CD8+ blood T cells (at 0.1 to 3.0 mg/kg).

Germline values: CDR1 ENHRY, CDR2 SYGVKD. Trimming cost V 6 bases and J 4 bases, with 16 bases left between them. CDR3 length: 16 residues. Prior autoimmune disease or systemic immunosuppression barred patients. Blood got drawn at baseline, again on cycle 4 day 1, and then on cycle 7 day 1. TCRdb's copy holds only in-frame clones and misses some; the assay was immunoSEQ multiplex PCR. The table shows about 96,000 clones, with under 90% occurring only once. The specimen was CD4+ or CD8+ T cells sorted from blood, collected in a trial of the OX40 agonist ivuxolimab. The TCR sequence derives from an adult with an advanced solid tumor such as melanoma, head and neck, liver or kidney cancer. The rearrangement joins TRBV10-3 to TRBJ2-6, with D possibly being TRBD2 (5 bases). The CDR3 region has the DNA TGTGCCATCAGGGAGGACCACACTCTAGGGGCCAACGTCCTGACTTTC. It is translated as CAIREDHTLGANVLTF.